The rows below give T cell receptor beta chains drawn from one sample of a study of shared clonotypes between healthy human individuals. Clones were sequenced by immunoSEQ multiplex PCR, and TCRdb holds only the in-frame ones, with some missing. The sample gives approximately 1.4 million clones, nearly 99% of which show up once; 0.45% is in the top ten. Sequencing was done on a sample of naive CD4+ T cells sorted from blood. Receptor source: a man aged 30-40 years in good health. The CDR3 runs from the conserved cysteine through the conserved F or W. Each record gives: clone size, D gene, J gene, V gene, CDR3 DNA, CDR3 protein. A D gene is named only where the DNA matches it firmly. The size of a clone is reported for some rows only, either as once, few or many, or as a class for expanded clones.

size: NA
D: TRBD1
J: TRBJ2-1
V: TRBV5-4
DNA: TGTGCCAGCAGCTTGGGGGACAGGGGCTACAATGAGCAGTTCTTC
CDR3: CASSLGDRGYNEQFF

size: NA
D: TRBD1
J: TRBJ2-7
V: TRBV9
DNA: TGTGCCAGCAGTCGACAGGGCGTCTGGGGCGAGCAGTACTTC
CDR3: CASSRQGVWGEQYF

size: NA
D: NA
J: TRBJ2-5
V: TRBV5-1
DNA: TGCGCCAGCAGCTTGGGCCAGGGTCCCCCCCAAGAGACCCAGTACTTC
CDR3: CASSLGQGPPQETQYF

size: NA
D: NA
J: TRBJ2-5
V: TRBV7-9
DNA: TGTGCCAGCAGCTTAAGACGCGGGGGCTGGGAAGAGACCCAGTACTTC
CDR3: CASSLRRGGWEETQYF

size: NA
D: NA
J: TRBJ1-2
V: TRBV10-2
DNA: TGCGCCAGCAGTGAGTCGGGGGATCTTGATGGCTACACCTTC
CDR3: CASSESGDLDGYTF

size: NA
D: NA
J: TRBJ2-1
V: TRBV2
DNA: TGTGCCAGCAGAGAGAGGCTCTCGGGTAAGCAGTTCTTC
CDR3: CASRERLSGKQFF

size: NA
D: NA
J: TRBJ1-1
V: TRBV28
DNA: TGTGCCATCTCCACTAATTCGGTGCGGACTGAAGCTTTCTTT
CDR3: CAISTNSVRTEAFF

size: NA
D: NA
J: TRBJ2-1
V: TRBV10-2
DNA: TGCGCCAGCAGTGAGGAACGGTACAATGAGCAGTTCTTC
CDR3: CASSEERYNEQFF

size: NA
D: TRBD2
J: TRBJ2-7
V: TRBV10-3
DNA: TGTGCCATCAGTGAATTTACGGGAGGGCCGGGCGAGCAGTACTTC
CDR3: CAISEFTGGPGEQYF

size: NA
D: NA
J: TRBJ1-1
V: TRBV9
DNA: TGTGCCAGCAGCGGAGGCAGTTTCACTGAAGCTTTCTTT
CDR3: CASSGGSFTEAFF

size: NA
D: NA
J: TRBJ1-1
V: TRBV6-4
DNA: TGTGCCAGCAGTGACTCGGACCCGGGCTGCACTGAAGCTTTCTTT
CDR3: CASSDSDPGCTEAFF

size: NA
D: NA
J: TRBJ2-1
V: TRBV7-2
DNA: TGTGCCAGCAGCTTAGTGCGAAAGGGCGAACCCTTCTACAATGAGCAGTTCTTC
CDR3: CASSLVRKGEPFYNEQFF

size: NA
D: TRBD1
J: TRBJ2-1
V: TRBV27
DNA: TGTGCCAGCAGTCGAACGGGACAGTACAATGAGCAGTTCTTC
CDR3: CASSRTGQYNEQFF

size: NA
D: TRBD2
J: TRBJ2-7
V: TRBV28
DNA: TGTGCCAGCAGAACTAGCGCGGCCGGGAACGAGCAGTACTTC
CDR3: CASRTSAAGNEQYF

size: NA
D: NA
J: TRBJ2-7
V: TRBV7-2
DNA: TGTGCCAGCAGCCTATTCGGGCACTCCTACGAGCAGTACTTC
CDR3: CASSLFGHSYEQYF

size: NA
D: NA
J: TRBJ1-1
V: TRBV5-6
DNA: TGTGCCAGCAGCTTGAAGGGGCAGGGGAAATTTTCTGAAGCTTTCTTT
CDR3: CASSLKGQGKFSEAFF

size: NA
D: NA
J: TRBJ2-7
V: TRBV18
DNA: TGTGCCAGCTCACCACCAGTCCAATACGAGCAGTACTTC
CDR3: CASSPPVQYEQYF

size: NA
D: TRBD2
J: TRBJ2-1
V: TRBV10-1
DNA: TGCGCCAGCAGTGACCTCCCGGGACTAGCGGGAGGGGGGTTTAATGAGCAGTTCTTC
CDR3: CASSDLPGLAGGGFNEQFF

size: NA
D: NA
J: TRBJ2-1
V: TRBV7-9
DNA: TGTGCCAGCAGTCTAGTCATAGGGACCGTTCCCAATGAGCAGTTCTTC
CDR3: CASSLVIGTVPNEQFF

size: once
D: TRBD2
J: TRBJ2-7
V: TRBV4-1
DNA: TGCGCCAGCAGCCCAGCTAGCGGGAGCCCCTACGAGCAGTACTTC
CDR3: CASSPASGSPYEQYF

size: NA
D: TRBD2
J: TRBJ2-3
V: TRBV9
DNA: TGTGCCAGCAGCGAGAAATTAGCGGGACCAGGCACAGATACGCAGTATTTT
CDR3: CASSEKLAGPGTDTQYF

size: NA
D: NA
J: TRBJ2-7
V: TRBV29-1
DNA: TGCAGCGCCTCCCAGGGCCGCGCTCGGCCCTACGAGCAGTACTTC
CDR3: CSASQGRARPYEQYF

size: NA
D: TRBD2
J: TRBJ2-5
V: TRBV5-1
DNA: TGCGCCAGCAGCTTGGGACTAGCGGGGGGAGAGACCCAGTACTTC
CDR3: CASSLGLAGGETQYF

size: NA
D: TRBD2
J: TRBJ2-1
V: TRBV7-2
DNA: TGTGCCAGCAGCTCAGCGGGAGTGGGTAGTAATGAGCAGTTCTTC
CDR3: CASSSAGVGSNEQFF

size: NA
D: NA
J: TRBJ2-7
V: TRBV11-2
DNA: TGTGCCAGCAGCTTAGACCGGACGGACGAGCAGTACTTC
CDR3: CASSLDRTDEQYF

size: NA
D: TRBD1
J: TRBJ1-1
V: TRBV6-1
DNA: TGTGCCAGCAGTCGGACAGGGCTGAACACTGAAGCTTTCTTT
CDR3: CASSRTGLNTEAFF

size: NA
D: NA
J: TRBJ2-1
V: TRBV27
DNA: TGTGCCAGCAGGGAGTGGGTCGGGAATGAGCAGTTCTTC
CDR3: CASREWVGNEQFF

size: NA
D: TRBD1
J: TRBJ1-4
V: TRBV30
DNA: TGTGCCTGGAGGCGACAGGGAAGTGCTAATGAAAAACTGTTTTTT
CDR3: CAWRRQGSANEKLFF

size: NA
D: NA
J: TRBJ1-2
V: TRBV11-2
DNA: TGTGCCAGCAGCCCCGGCGGAGGCCCCTATGGCTACACCTTC
CDR3: CASSPGGGPYGYTF

size: NA
D: NA
J: TRBJ1-1
V: TRBV9
DNA: TGTGCCAGCAGCTCGGGCCAGAAGAACACTGAAGCTTTCTTT
CDR3: CASSSGQKNTEAFF

size: NA
D: TRBD1
J: TRBJ1-5
V: TRBV7-8
DNA: TGTGCCAGCAGCCCGGACAGGAGGTTAACTAGCAATCAGCCCCAGCATTTT
CDR3: CASSPDRRLTSNQPQHF